Below are 30 T cell receptor beta chains sequenced from a single sample in a study of control samples from healthy donors and cancer patients. Produced via immunoSEQ multiplex PCR; TCRdb's table is partial and in-frame only. The sample yields about 130,000 clones, about 92% seen once. Specimen: PBMCs. Source of these receptors: an elderly man with head and neck cancer.

The chain has TRBV7-9 and TRBJ1-1; 7 nucleotides agree with TRBD1. There are 14 residues in the CDR3. V was clipped by 3 bases and J by 8 bases; unmatched bases: 9. CDR1 and CDR2 from the germline V gene are SEHNR and FQNEAQ (reference sequence). CDR3 DNA sequence: TGTGCCAGCAGCTTCAGCGGACAGGTTCAAGAAGCTTTCTTT. Its translation: CASSFSGQVQEAFF. Using reference TRBV7-9 and TRBJ1-1 for the parts outside the CDR3, the full variable domain is DTGVSQNPRHKITKRGQNVTFRCDPISEHNRLYWYRQTLGQGPEFLTYFQNEAQLEKSRLLSDRFSAERPKGSFSTLEIQRTEQGDSAMYLCASSFSGQVQEAFFGQGTRLTVV.

V and J are TRBV7-9 and TRBJ2-5; 11 bases are shared with TRBD1. The CDR3 is 14 amino acids. V trimming: 5 bases; J trimming: 6 bases; junction bases outside the gene matches: 5. Germline values: CDR1 SEHNR, CDR2 FQNEAQ (reference sequence). Here the CDR3 DNA reads TGTGCCAGCAGCGATCGGGACAGGGGGAAGACCCAGTACTTC. Translating gives CASSDRDRGKTQYF. The entire variable domain, with the rest obtained from reference TRBV7-9 and TRBJ2-5, is as follows: DTGVSQNPRHKITKRGQNVTFRCDPISEHNRLYWYRQTLGQGPEFLTYFQNEAQLEKSRLLSDRFSAERPKGSFSTLEIQRTEQGDSAMYLCASSDRDRGKTQYFGPGTRLLVL.

V and J are TRBV18 and TRBJ2-7, with D perhaps being TRBD1 or TRBD2 (5 bases each). Germline lookup yields CDR1 KGHSH and CDR2 LQKENI. V was shortened by 2 bases and J by 4 bases, with 15 bases between the two germline ends. The CDR3 sequence is 15 residues long. The DNA of the CDR3 is TGTGCCAGCTCACCAAGGGACGGTTCCTATTACGAGCAGTACTTC. This translates into CASSPRDGSYYEQYF.

This clone was observed a single time. This chain uses TRBV19 with TRBJ2-1; the match to TRBD2 covers 11 bases. The CDR3 consists of 15 residues. Germline loops: CDR1 LNHDA, CDR2 SQIVND (reference sequence). J was trimmed by 4 bases and V by 6 bases; bases with no gene match: 5. CDR3 protein: CASSISGGGYNEQFF. The CDR3 region has the DNA TGTGCCAGTAGCATTAGCGGGGGGGGGTACAATGAGCAGTTCTTC.

The chain has TRBV7-9 and TRBJ2-6, with D tentatively TRBD1 (5 bases). The germline gives CDR1 SEHNR, CDR2 FQNEAQ (reference sequence). CDR3 length: 16 amino acids. The V end was cut by 2 bases, the J end by 2 bases, with 10 bases between. The CDR3 sequence is CASSLSWGAGANVLTF. As DNA, the CDR3 is TGTGCCAGCAGCTTAAGTTGGGGCGCTGGGGCCAACGTCCTGACTTTC.

The chain couples TRBV29-1 to TRBJ1-5, with TRBD1 matching over 7 bases. The CDR3 is made up of 12 amino acids. The junction had 4 bases not matched to a gene; V was cut back by 7 bases and J by 4 bases. Germline values: CDR1 SQVTM, CDR2 ANQGSEA. The CDR3 sequence: CSAGTANQPQHF. CDR3 DNA sequence: TGCAGCGCTGGGACAGCTAATCAGCCCCAGCATTTT.

This clone has only a few counts. The chain links TRBV4-2 to TRBJ1-2, with 9 bases matching TRBD1. This CDR3 has 16 amino acids. Germline CDR1 and CDR2: LGHNA and YNFKEQ. V was clipped by 0 bases and J by 4 bases; unmatched bases: 6. In DNA, the CDR3 is TGTGCCAGCAGCCAAGATGCAGGACAGGGGTTCTATGGCTACACCTTC. This sequence encodes CASSQDAGQGFYGYTF.

The gene calls are TRBV21-1 and TRBJ1-5. TRBV21-1 is assigned pseudogene status. The CDR3 spans 14 residues. CDR3 protein: CASTLGGGNQPQHF. CDR3 DNA: TGTGCCAGCACTCTCGGGGGCGGCAATCAGCCCCAGCATTTT.

The chain has TRBV7-8 and TRBJ2-1, with a weak D call TRBD2 (5 bases). Germline CDR1 and CDR2: SGHVS and FQNEAQ. The germline V and J ends were trimmed by 4 bases and 8 bases, with 15 bases remaining between them. This CDR3 spans 14 amino acids. The CDR3 reads CASSWRRPRYEQFF. CDR3 coding DNA: TGTGCCAGCAGCTGGAGGAGACCTCGTTATGAGCAGTTCTTC.

The V call is TRBV5-1, the J call TRBJ2-7, with D possibly TRBD1 on 6 matching bases. CDR1 is SGHRS and CDR2 is YFSETQ in the germline V gene. The CDR3 totals 16 residues. Trimming took off 0 bases at V and 3 bases at J, with 16 bases between the two ends. CDR3 protein: CASSLGRMTGRYEQYF. DNA for the CDR3: TGCGCCAGCAGCTTGGGCAGGATGACAGGTCGCTACGAGCAGTACTTC.

The J gene is TRBJ2-1, the V gene TRBV20-1; 10 nucleotides agree with TRBD2. Trimming removed 3 bases from V and 1 base from J; junction bases left unmatched: 15. The V gene's germline CDR1 is DFQATT and CDR2 SNEGSKA (reference sequence). The CDR3 runs to 19 residues. The CDR3 protein is CSASPGVAAGGPSYNEQFF. CDR3 DNA: TGCAGTGCTAGTCCCGGGGTTGCAGCGGGAGGGCCTTCCTACAATGAGCAGTTCTTC.

This clone was seen just once. The chain employs TRBV5-3 and TRBJ1-4, with D possibly matching TRBD1 (5 bases). TRBV5-3 qualifies as an ORF whose function is uncertain. The CDR3 contains 13 residues. Trimming stripped 4 bases from V and 8 bases from J, with 12 bases between. The CDR3 bases are TGTGCCAGAAGCGTGGAGGGGAGGGAAAAACTGTTTTTT. Its protein product is CARSVEGREKLFF.

The rearrangement links TRBV5-4 to TRBJ2-2; tentatively, D is TRBD1 or TRBD2 (5 bases each). V dropped 2 bases and J dropped 8 bases, with 16 bases sitting between them. Germline V gene sequence: CDR1 SGHNT, CDR2 YYREEE (reference sequence). CDR3 length: 15 amino acids. The CDR3 loop reads CASSFPGPIVGELFF. CDR3 in DNA: TGTGCCAGCAGCTTTCCGGGACCTATTGTAGGGGAGCTGTTTTTT.

This chain uses TRBV6-5 with TRBJ2-1; TRBD1 is a possible D gene (6 bases). Trimming removed 6 bases at V and 3 bases at J, with 15 bases between. Germline V gene sequence: CDR1 MNHEY, CDR2 SVGAGI. CDR3 length equals 15 residues. The CDR3 bases are TGTGCCAGCAGGCCGGGACACCTCCGCTACAATGAGCAGTTCTTC. Translation gives CASRPGHLRYNEQFF.

V and J are TRBV4-2 and TRBJ2-2; D gene unclear. Trimming removed 2 bases at V and 0 bases at J, with 7 bases between. The CDR3 loop spans 15 amino acids. Germline assignment: CDR1 LGHNA and CDR2 YNFKEQ. CDR3 loop: CASSQLSANTGELFF. DNA of the CDR3: TGTGCCAGCAGCCAACTCAGCGCGAACACCGGGGAGCTGTTTTTT.

This chain links TRBV6-6 with TRBJ2-2; no clear D gene. Trimming stripped 6 bases from V and 4 bases from J, with 9 bases between. The CDR3 sequence is 13 residues long. In germline, CDR1 is MNHNY, CDR2 SVGAGI (reference sequence). DNA for the CDR3: TGTGCCAGCAGGAACAATCCCACCGGGGAGCTGTTTTTT. Residues: CASRNNPTGELFF.

This chain connects TRBV29-1 to TRBJ1-1; no reliable D call. Germline CDR1 is SQVTM and CDR2 is ANQGSEA. The V and J ends lost 1 base and 6 bases respectively, with 21 bases between them. The CDR3 runs to 16 residues. As DNA, the CDR3 is TGCAGCGTTGAAGTTGGCGGGAAATCGCATCGGGCTGAAGCTTTCTTT. Translating gives CSVEVGGKSHRAEAFF.

This chain joins TRBV12-3 or TRBV12-4 and TRBJ2-7; D not resolved. CDR3 size: 12 residues. The V end was cut by 5 bases, the J end by 4 bases, with 9 bases between. CDR3 region: CASSPRKYEQYF. The CDR3 nucleotides are TGTGCCAGCAGTCCGCGAAAGTACGAGCAGTACTTC.

The rearrangement links TRBV6-2 or TRBV6-3 to TRBJ2-7; 7 bases align to TRBD1. This CDR3 is built from 14 residues. Unmatched junction bases numbered 8, after V lost 6 bases and J lost 3 bases. Germline CDR1 and CDR2: MNHEY and SVGEGT. CDR3 sequence reads: CASSLDRDRYEQYF. CDR3 DNA: TGTGCCAGCAGCCTTGACAGGGACCGCTACGAGCAGTACTTC.

This chain connects TRBV29-1 to TRBJ2-5, with 8 bases that match TRBD1. The length of the CDR3 is 14 residues. The germline V gene has CDR1 SQVTM and CDR2 ANQGSEA. Trimming took 3 bases from V and 6 from J; bases not matched to a gene: 9. The CDR3 loop reads CSVESRQGSKTQYF. The CDR3, as DNA: TGCAGCGTTGAGTCCCGACAGGGGTCTAAGACCCAGTACTTC.

The rearrangement links TRBV5-4 to TRBJ2-5; D may be TRBD2 (7 bases). Per the germline V gene, CDR1 is SGHNT and CDR2 is YYREEE (reference sequence). This CDR3 is built from 14 residues. Trimming removed 6 bases at V and 2 bases at J, with 14 bases between. CDR3 sequence: CASTLGGPQETQYF. For the CDR3, the DNA is TGTGCCAGCACCCTGGGGGGGCCACAAGAGACCCAGTACTTC.

The chain recombines TRBV7-2 with TRBJ2-3; weak D call: TRBD2 (6 bases). The CDR3 has 14 amino acids. Germline V gives CDR1 SGHTA, CDR2 FQGNSA. V was cut by 3 bases and J by 5 bases, with 12 bases left in between. The CDR3 here is CASSFGGAGDTQYF. CDR3 DNA: TGTGCCAGCAGCTTTGGGGGAGCGGGAGATACGCAGTATTTT.

The chain carries TRBV7-9 and TRBJ2-7, with 9 nucleotides matching TRBD1. This CDR3 comprises 14 residues. Germline lookup yields CDR1 SEHNR and CDR2 FQNEAQ (reference sequence). With 7 bases clipped from V and 3 bases from J, the junction kept 7 bases outside the gene matches. This CDR3 reads CASTGTGFGYEQYF. For the CDR3, the DNA is TGTGCCAGCACCGGGACAGGGTTTGGCTACGAGCAGTACTTC.

The gene calls are TRBV7-9 and TRBJ2-5; tentative D call: TRBD1 (6 bases). The germline V gene encodes CDR1 SEHNR and CDR2 FQNEAQ (reference sequence). V lost 6 bases to trimming and J lost 1 base, with 24 bases between them. The CDR3 totals 18 residues. The CDR3 DNA is TGTGCCAGCAGTAAAACGTTTCAGGGGCCGAGGGTCCAAGAGACCCAGTACTTC. It codes for CASSKTFQGPRVQETQYF. The variable domain in full, with the rest retrieved from reference TRBV7-9 and TRBJ2-5, is DTGVSQNPRHKITKRGQNVTFRCDPISEHNRLYWYRQTLGQGPEFLTYFQNEAQLEKSRLLSDRFSAERPKGSFSTLEIQRTEQGDSAMYLCASSKTFQGPRVQETQYFGPGTRLLVL.

The chain employs TRBV5-1 and TRBJ2-1, with a possible D match to TRBD1 (5 bases). V lost 7 bases and J 3 bases, leaving 14 bases between the germline ends. Germline V CDR1 and CDR2: SGHRS, YFSETQ. The CDR3 is 14 amino acids. As DNA, the CDR3 is TGCGCCAGCCAACTGGCAGGGATCTACAATGAGCAGTTCTTC. As protein: CASQLAGIYNEQFF.

The rearrangement links TRBV19 to TRBJ2-1, with 10 bases that match TRBD1. The V gene end was trimmed by 10 bases and the J gene end by 3 bases; junction bases not matched to a gene: 6. The CDR3 consists of 14 residues. Germline assignment: CDR1 LNHDA and CDR2 SQIVND (reference sequence). The CDR3 bases are TGTGCCACCAAACGGACAGGGGGCTACAATGAGCAGTTCTTC. Translating gives CATKRTGGYNEQFF. Looking up the rest from reference TRBV19 and TRBJ2-1 gives the full variable domain: DGGITQSPKYLFRKEGQNVTLSCEQNLNHDAMYWYRQDPGQGLRLIYYSQIVNDFQKGDIAEGYSVSREKKESFPLTVTSAQKNPTAFYLCATKRTGGYNEQFFGPGTRLTVL.

The count of this clone is one. This chain uses TRBV3-1 (or the pseudogene TRBV3-2) with TRBJ2-7, with D possibly matching TRBD1 (8 bases). This CDR3 is 14 amino acids long. Deletions cut 6 bases from V and 6 bases from J, with 18 bases between. Germline values: CDR1 LGHDT, CDR2 YNNKEL (reference sequence). The CDR3 region has the DNA TGTGCCAGCAGACTAACAGGGGGGGGAGGCGAGCAGTACTTC. Translating gives CASRLTGGGGEQYF.

The rearrangement uses TRBV5-1 and TRBJ1-1; D gene uncertain. CDR3 length: 14 residues. Trimming stripped 2 bases from V and 5 bases from J, with 13 bases between. The V gene's germline CDR1 is SGHRS and CDR2 YFSETQ. The CDR3: CASSLPTSGTEAFF. The CDR3 bases are TGCGCCAGCAGCTTACCCACGTCTGGGACTGAAGCTTTCTTT.

V and J are TRBV19 and TRBJ1-2, with D unresolved. The CDR3 is made up of 14 amino acids. With 4 bases removed from V and 4 bases from J, the gap between germline ends came to 13 bases. Germline-derived CDR1 and CDR2 are LNHDA and SQIVND (reference sequence). In nucleotides, the CDR3 is TGTGCCAGTAGTACAGGTCAGGATACCTATGGCTACACCTTC. Translating it yields CASSTGQDTYGYTF.

The chain links TRBV9 to TRBJ2-5; 9 nucleotides match TRBD1. Germline-derived CDR1 and CDR2 are SGDLS and YYNGEE. Unmatched junction bases numbered 8, after V lost 3 bases and J lost 5 bases. The CDR3 is 15 residues long. Written as DNA, the CDR3 is TGTGCCAGCAGCGACACCCGGACAGGGGCGGAGACCCAGTACTTC. Protein sequence: CASSDTRTGAETQYF.